This T cell receptor (beta chain) originates from a study of Graves' ophthalmopathy and Graves' hyperthyroidism (dated by TCRdb to 2016 to 2019). With respect to the entire study: Peripheral blood samples were taken at the time of initial diagnosis, before any treatment was given. The study used TCR beta repertoire signatures to distinguish Graves' ophthalmopathy from Graves' hyperthyroidism and to predict progression to ophthalmopathy. In total, 135 blood samples were TCR-sequenced: approximately 42 ophthalmopathy, roughly 80 hyperthyroidism and roughly 17 hyperthyroidism-to-ophthalmopathy patients. A discovery set of 100 patients (43 ophthalmopathy, around 57 stable hyperthyroidism) was enrolled to explore V-J signatures distinguishing ophthalmopathy from hyperthyroidism. An independent validation cohort was composed of about 20 hyperthyroidism patients and over 15 patients who later progressed from hyperthyroidism to ophthalmopathy. In over 5 hyperthyroidism patients, the T-cell repertoires found in thyroid tissue were compared with those found in blood. After sampling, hyperthyroidism patients received methimazole starting at 30 mg daily, and ophthalmopathy patients received high-dose intravenous methylprednisolone. For training and testing, the 100 patients in the discovery cohort were randomly divided in a 7:3 ratio. General study outcomes and caveats: Most expanded thyroid clonotypes with frequency above 0.001 were also detected in blood, suggesting blood repertoires may reflect the thyroid immune response. Ophthalmopathy was separated from stable hyperthyroidism by the 13-signature model with just under 90% sensitivity and roughly 83% specificity in cross-validation and with 80%/75% in the test set. In validation, the model predicted ophthalmopathy progression with less than 71% sensitivity and approximately 72% specificity; about a dozen predicted patients were CT-confirmed with GO in a median of approximately 6.5 months. Sample size was not predetermined statistically, and investigators were not blinded to group allocation.

A patient counted as having stable hyperthyroidism if there was no progression to ophthalmopathy within 18 months of follow-up. The hyperthyroidism patients were 18 to 65 years old and newly diagnosed, with a disease duration of less than 2 months. Patients were excluded if they had other autoimmune diseases, uncontrolled infections, pregnancy or lactation. Diagnosis was based on clinical symptoms, serum thyroxine, TRAb, thyroid ultrasound and orbital computed tomography. Using Ficoll-Paque density gradient centrifugation, PBMCs were isolated from 9.5 to 10 ml of fresh peripheral blood. Total RNA was extracted using Trizol reagent, and RNA quality was checked on an Agilent 2100 Bioanalyzer. The germline V gene provides CDR1 SGHAT and CDR2 FQNNGV. V and J lose 3 bases and 3 bases, and a span of 8 bases separates them. From the cysteine through the phenylalanine, the CDR3 covers 13 amino acids. The kept DNA is CDR3 alone, 39 bases in frame from the first base.

This clonotype was recorded many times. Its recognized antigen is unknown. The input lacks base qualities; no much larger clone sits a single base away. For repertoire sequencing, the TCR beta CDR3 regions were amplified from RNA transcripts. The first round was an RT-PCR using HTBI primers with the Qiagen OneStep RT-PCR kit, and this first round was followed by a second-round multiplex PCR, then size selection and purification. Sequencing of the libraries was carried out on an Illumina HiSeq2000 in paired-end mode with 100 bp reads. Under the source paper's analysis protocol: SOAPnuke was used for read processing, and reads with adapters, uncalled bases, a mean Phred below 15, or no exact constant-primer or identifier match were discarded. COPE v1.2.5 was used to merge the high-quality paired reads. Unique nucleotide sequences were defined as clonotypes and aligned to IMGT TRB V, D and J references using MiTCR v1.1. The analysis was limited to V-J combinations with a frequency above 0.0001, which together covered roughly 99% of repertoires. For each V-J combination, a TCR clonal expansion and chaos score was defined as the ratio of F50 clonal expansion to chaos observed in the TCRdist matrix. Welch's t-statistics and random forest were used to narrow the features down to about a dozen V-J combinations, which were then fed into a naive Bayes classifier. Thyroid-blood repertoire similarity was quantified with the Morisita-Horn index. TCRdb ran its own pipeline on the public reads, namely fastp trimming at Q25 and MiXCR clone calling, and kept in-frame beta chains. Identical CDR3 protein sequences are pooled into one entry, listed with their most common genes and DNA. The V and J calls and clone size come from TCRdb's table, not from the authors' own analysis. This sample has 400,000 to 450,000 distinct CDR3 sequences in its table, and under 25% of those were observed once. The ten top clones hold around 3% of the sample.

This TCR was recovered from a woman in her late teens or twenties with stable Graves' hyperthyroidism. Donor details come from another sample of the same person, matched by shared clones. The chain is made from TRBV11-2 and TRBJ1-1, with a tentative D gene TRBD1 over 6 matching bases. Sequenced material: peripheral blood. For the CDR3, the sequence is CASSFNRDTEAFF. The sequence in DNA is TGTGCCAGCAGCTTCAACAGGGACACTGAAGCTTTCTTT.